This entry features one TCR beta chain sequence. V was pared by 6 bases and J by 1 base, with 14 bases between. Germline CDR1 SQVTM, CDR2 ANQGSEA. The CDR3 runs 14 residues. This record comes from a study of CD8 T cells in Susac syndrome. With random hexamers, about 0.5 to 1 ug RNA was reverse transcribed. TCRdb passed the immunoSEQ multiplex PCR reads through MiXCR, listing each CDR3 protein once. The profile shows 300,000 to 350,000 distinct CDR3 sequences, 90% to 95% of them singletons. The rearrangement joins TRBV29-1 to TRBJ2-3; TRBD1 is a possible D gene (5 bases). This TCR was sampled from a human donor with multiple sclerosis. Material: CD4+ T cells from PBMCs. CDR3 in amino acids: CSVLGPIGTDTQYF. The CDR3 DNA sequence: TGCAGCGTCTTGGGGCCAATCGGCACAGATACGCAGTATTTT.